The 6 T cell receptor beta chains below all came from one sample that was sequenced in a study of T cell changes during pregnancy in multiple sclerosis. Assay: immunoSEQ multiplex PCR; the TCRdb copy retains only in-frame clones and omits some. The sample carries just under 65,000 clones, about nine tenths recorded once. Sequencing was performed on peripheral blood, taken in the third trimester of pregnancy. All receptors come from a female donor in good health, enrolled as a control in a pregnancy study.

The chain joins TRBV18 to TRBJ2-7, with TRBD2 as a possible D gene (6 bases). CDR3 length: 15 amino acids. Germline V gives CDR1 KGHSH, CDR2 LQKENI. V dropped 5 bases and J dropped 0 bases, with 14 bases sitting between them. CDR3 in DNA: TGTGCCAGCTCAACCTTAGCGGAAAGCTCCTACGAGCAGTACTTC. Protein product: CASSTLAESSYEQYF.

The chain uses TRBV28 and TRBJ2-6; 10 bases match TRBD1. V shed 5 bases and J 0 bases; nucleotides not matched to a gene: 4. CDR3 size: 17 residues. CDR1 is MDHEN, CDR2 SYDVKM, per germline. The CDR3 loop is CASSQGDRGSGANVLTF. CDR3 bases: TGTGCCAGCAGTCAAGGGGACAGGGGCTCTGGGGCCAACGTCCTGACTTTC.

This chain connects TRBV10-3 to TRBJ2-5; 10 nucleotides match TRBD2. Germline CDR1 and CDR2: ENHRY and SYGVKD. The CDR3 is 17 residues long. V lost 5 bases to trimming and J lost 5 bases; unmatched junction nucleotides: 14. DNA for the CDR3: TGTGCCATCAGTACTCCCCCCGGGACTAGCGTTAAGGAGACCCAGTACTTC. Translating gives CAISTPPGTSVKETQYF.

This sequence joins TRBV6-1 and TRBJ2-5; D gene unclear. This CDR3 contains 15 residues. Looked up from germline, CDR1 is MNHNS and CDR2 is SASEGT. The ends were cut back, 1 base at V and 4 bases at J, with 13 bases in the middle. DNA of the CDR3: TGTGCCAGCAGTGAAGTAGGCACAGACCTAGAGACCCAGTACTTC. Its protein product is CASSEVGTDLETQYF.

This chain links TRBV19 with TRBJ1-5, with a tentative D call TRBD1 (6 bases). The V end lost 0 bases, the J end lost 4 bases, and 16 bases lay between the germline ends. The CDR3 sequence is 17 residues long. In germline, CDR1 is LNHDA, CDR2 SQIVND (reference sequence). DNA for the CDR3: TGTGCCAGTAGTATAGATCAGGGTGGGGGCAGGAATCAGCCCCAGCATTTT. Translated: CASSIDQGGGRNQPQHF.

The V call is TRBV18, the J call TRBJ2-1; tentatively, D is TRBD1 (6 bases). The CDR3 sequence is 17 residues long. The germline V gene encodes CDR1 KGHSH and CDR2 LQKENI. The V end lost 2 bases, the J end lost 0 bases, and 14 bases lay between the germline ends. CDR3 sequence: CASSPIQGSYSYNEQFF. The CDR3 bases are TGTGCCAGCTCACCAATTCAGGGGAGTTACTCCTACAATGAGCAGTTCTTC.